One and the same sample provided the 20 T cell receptor beta chains below, sequenced in a study of CD8+CD57+ T cells in acquired aplastic anemia. Sequenced patients had shown CD8+CD57+ cell expansion by flow cytometry. For CDR3 and TCR beta VDJ profiling, genomic DNA was the template used. TCRdb re-called the reads through MiXCR, storing one row per CDR3 protein. Of about 200,000 distinct CDR3 sequences listed, around 50% are singletons. Sequencing was performed on sorted CD4+, CD8+, or CD8+CD57+ T cells (not recorded which) from PBMCs. These receptors originate from a human donor with aplastic anemia.

The genes are TRBV20-1 and TRBJ2-7; D perhaps matches TRBD1 (7 bases). The germline V gene encodes CDR1 DFQATT and CDR2 SNEGSKA (reference sequence). V lost 3 bases and J lost 9, with 24 bases in between. This CDR3 has 15 amino acids. CDR3 protein: CSAREGSRDSIRQYF. In DNA form, the CDR3 reads TGCAGTGCTAGGGAGGGTTCCCGGGACAGTATAAGGCAGTACTTC.

The V and J genes are TRBV7-3 and TRBJ1-6; D is undetermined. Germline V gene data show CDR1 as SGHTA and CDR2 as FQGTGA. V dropped 5 bases and J dropped 7 bases, with 21 bases sitting between them. This CDR3 spans 17 amino acids. CDR3 sequence reads: CASSLGRTSPQNSPLHF. The CDR3 DNA sequence: TGTGCCAGCAGCCTTGGACGAACTTCCCCTCAAAATTCACCCCTCCACTTT. Full variable domain (remainder filled in from reference TRBV7-3 and TRBJ1-6): GAGVSQTPSNKVTEKGKYVELRCDPISGHTALYWYRQSLGQGPEFLIYFQGTGAADDSGLPNDRFFAVRPEGSVSTLKIQRTERGDSAVYLCASSLGRTSPQNSPLHFGNGTRLTVT.

As regards this clonotype: The CDR3 carries no conserved terminal phenylalanine or tryptophan, so it likely arises from a read error. The DNA is omitted, as the CDR3 cannot be located on it reliably, and the CDR3 follows TCRdb's listing. J is TRBJ1-4 and V is TRBV9; TRBD1 reflects the table's D call only, with no check against the DNA. Both ends counted, the CDR3 spans 11 residues. Germline CDR1 and CDR2: SGDLS and YYNGEE. CDR3 sequence: CASSIAEGGSY.

Details on this clonotype: A much larger clone differs by one base, so this may be a read error. The V gene is TRBV7-3, the J gene TRBJ2-3, with 10 bases matching TRBD2. CDR1 is SGHTA and CDR2 is FQGTGA in the germline V gene. The CDR3 consists of 15 residues. CDR3 sequence reads: CASSTSGDPIDTQYF. The CDR3 bases are TGCGCCAGCTCTACTAGCGGGGACCCCATAGATACGCAGTATTTT.

In its sample, this clonotype was seen once. The V gene is TRBV2, the J gene TRBJ1-2; 7 positions match TRBD1. The J segment lost 5 bases and the V segment lost 7 bases, leaving 10 bases of the junction unmatched. The CDR3 loop spans 14 amino acids. Germline-derived CDR1 and CDR2 are SNHLY and FYNNEI. The CDR3 region is CASKVGQESYGYTF. As DNA, the CDR3 is TGTGCCAGCAAAGTTGGACAGGAGTCGTATGGCTACACCTTC.

J is TRBJ2-7 and V is TRBV2; no definite D call. V was pared by 6 bases and J by 9 bases, with 24 bases between. Germline CDR1 SNHLY, CDR2 FYNNEI. The CDR3 totals 15 residues. The CDR3 here is CASSFDGPSNAVQYF. The CDR3 DNA sequence: TGTGCCAGCAGCTTTGACGGGCCATCGAATGCGGTGCAGTACTTC.

This clonotype showed up many times. The rearrangement links TRBV19 to TRBJ2-1; 8 bases agree with TRBD2. Trimming at V came to 0 bases and at J to 4 bases, leaving 2 bases not matched to a gene. Germline V gene sequence: CDR1 LNHDA, CDR2 SQIVND (reference sequence). CDR3 length equals 15 residues. CDR3 sequence: CASSIDTSGYNEQFF. DNA for the CDR3: TGTGCCAGTAGTATAGATACTAGCGGTTACAATGAGCAGTTCTTC.

The rearrangement joins TRBV19 to TRBJ2-5, with a possible D match to TRBD1 (6 bases). This CDR3 region has 13 residues. CDR1 and CDR2 (germline): LNHDA, SQIVND (reference sequence). The germline V and J ends were trimmed by 6 bases and 1 base, with 9 bases remaining between them. The CDR3 loop reads CASSVRGQETQYF. In DNA, the CDR3 is TGTGCCAGTAGCGTCAGGGGCCAAGAGACCCAGTACTTC. Filled out from reference TRBV19 and TRBJ2-5, the complete variable domain reads DGGITQSPKYLFRKEGQNVTLSCEQNLNHDAMYWYRQDPGQGLRLIYYSQIVNDFQKGDIAEGYSVSREKKESFPLTVTSAQKNPTAFYLCASSVRGQETQYFGPGTRLLVL.

This rearrangement joins TRBV28 to TRBJ1-2, with 7 bases identical to TRBD1. Trimming took 3 bases from V and 5 from J; bases not matched to a gene: 6. Germline V gene sequence: CDR1 MDHEN, CDR2 SYDVKM. The length of the CDR3 is 14 residues. The CDR3 coding sequence is TGTGCCAGCAGTTTTCCGCTCAGGGGGTATGGCTACACCTTC. The encoded protein is CASSFPLRGYGYTF.

As DNA, the CDR3 is TGTGCCATCAGTGAGAGGGGTTCTAGCTTAGATACGCAGTATTTT. Translating gives CAISERGSSLDTQYF. The genes are TRBV10-3 and TRBJ2-3; D is possibly TRBD1 or TRBD2 (5 bases each). Germline V gene lookup returns CDR1 ENHRY and CDR2 SYGVKD. The CDR3 spans 15 residues. Trimming cost V 2 bases and J 5 bases, with 14 bases left between them.

This chain links TRBV6-6 with TRBJ2-2, with TRBD1 as a possible D gene (6 bases). CDR3 size: 15 residues. The germline V and J ends were trimmed by 6 bases and 3 bases, with 14 bases remaining between them. CDR1 is MNHNY, CDR2 SVGAGI, per germline (reference sequence). In DNA form, the CDR3 reads TGTGCCAGCAGATTCCGACAGGTTGACACCGGGGAGCTGTTTTTT. It encodes CASRFRQVDTGELFF.

This chain links TRBV5-1 with TRBJ1-1, with TRBD1 matching over 8 bases. The length of the CDR3 is 17 residues. Looked up from germline, CDR1 is SGHRS and CDR2 is YFSETQ. Trimming at V came to 4 bases and at J to 3 bases, leaving 14 bases not matched to a gene. The CDR3 loop is CASSKDRVFPRDTEAFF. Here the CDR3 DNA reads TGCGCCAGCAGCAAGGACAGGGTCTTTCCTAGGGACACTGAAGCTTTCTTT.

Concerning this clonotype: A much larger clone sits a single nucleotide away, making a read error possible. The chain links TRBV5-1 to TRBJ1-4; possible D gene TRBD1, 5 bases. Per the germline V gene, CDR1 is SGHRS and CDR2 is YFSETQ. The CDR3 consists of 16 residues. V lost 4 bases and J lost 1, with 14 bases in between. The CDR3 sequence: CASSETAGLTNEKLFF. CDR3 sequence (DNA): TGCGCCAGCAGCGAAACGGCAGGGCTAACTAATGAAAAACTGTTTTTT.

This chain links TRBV7-9 with TRBJ2-7; 10 bases align to TRBD1. The trim removed 5 bases at V and 4 bases at J, leaving 8 bases unmatched. The CDR3 covers 15 residues. CDR1 and CDR2 (germline): SEHNR, FQNEAQ (reference sequence). CDR3 residues: CASSLGTGVNYEQYF. The CDR3 bases are TGTGCCAGCAGCCTTGGGACAGGGGTTAATTACGAGCAGTACTTC.

The rearrangement joins TRBV28 to TRBJ1-6, with TRBD1 as a possible D gene (5 bases). Germline assignment: CDR1 MDHEN and CDR2 SYDVKM. The CDR3 length is 14 residues. Trimming stripped 8 bases from V and 0 bases from J, with 8 bases between. CDR3: CASEGSSYNSPLHF. As DNA, the CDR3 is TGTGCCAGCGAGGGGAGCTCCTATAATTCACCCCTCCACTTT.

This clonotype has a count of ten or more. The chain combines TRBV5-1 with TRBJ1-5; 7 bases align to TRBD1. The V and J ends lost 2 bases and 7 bases, in that order; junction bases with no gene match: 6. This CDR3 has 14 residues. Germline-derived CDR1 and CDR2 are SGHRS and YFSETQ. The CDR3 loop is CASSFGQVGQPQHF. In nucleotides, the CDR3 is TGCGCCAGCAGCTTCGGACAGGTCGGCCAGCCCCAGCATTTT. Supplemented by reference TRBV5-1 and TRBJ1-5, the full variable domain reads KAGVTQTPRYLIKTRGQQVTLSCSPISGHRSVSWYQQTPGQGLQFLFEYFSETQRNKGNFPGRFSGRQFSNSRSEMNVSTLELGDSALYLCASSFGQVGQPQHFGDGTRLSIL.

As concerns this clonotype: This may come from a read error, since a much larger clone is one base off. The V and J genes are TRBV5-6 and TRBJ1-1; D is ambiguous. Germline values: CDR1 SGHDT, CDR2 YYEEEE. The CDR3 sequence is 14 residues long. The germline V and J ends were trimmed by 0 bases and 1 base, with 7 bases remaining between them. The chain's CDR3 is CASSLAETNTEAFF. As DNA, the CDR3 is TGTGCCAGCAGCTTGGCCGAGACGAACACTGAAGCTTTCTTT.

In this sample, this clonotype turned up many times. The gene calls are TRBV2 and TRBJ1-2; 8 bases fit TRBD1. The V gene end was trimmed by 7 bases and the J gene end by 0 bases; junction bases not matched to a gene: 19. Germline assignment: CDR1 SNHLY and CDR2 FYNNEI. The CDR3 is 19 residues long. CDR3 in amino acids: CASNPDRSNRGGTNYGYTF. CDR3 bases: TGTGCCAGCAACCCGGATCGTAGTAACAGGGGGGGGACTAACTATGGCTACACCTTC.

This clonotype was observed a handful of times. The chain joins TRBV19 to TRBJ1-1; TRBD1 matches at 7 bases. The CDR3 is 15 amino acids. The V segment lost 4 bases and the J segment 1 base; nucleotides outside the gene matches: 6. Germline CDR1 is LNHDA and CDR2 is SQIVND (reference sequence). The CDR3: CASSTGGGPNTEAFF. The CDR3 DNA is TGTGCCAGTAGTACAGGGGGAGGACCGAACACTGAAGCTTTCTTT. Using reference TRBV19 and TRBJ1-1 for the parts outside the CDR3, the full variable domain is DGGITQSPKYLFRKEGQNVTLSCEQNLNHDAMYWYRQDPGQGLRLIYYSQIVNDFQKGDIAEGYSVSREKKESFPLTVTSAQKNPTAFYLCASSTGGGPNTEAFFGQGTRLTVV.

This clonotype was counted once. The CDR3 is CASSLGVYSYNEQFF. For the CDR3, the DNA is TGTGCCAGCAGCTTAGGGGTTTACTCCTACAATGAGCAGTTCTTC. The gene calls are TRBV7-9 and TRBJ2-1; no reliable D call. From germline, CDR1 is SEHNR and CDR2 FQNEAQ (reference sequence). The germline V and J ends were trimmed by 1 base and 0 bases, with 7 bases remaining between them. The CDR3 sequence is 15 residues long.